Following are 9 T cell receptor beta chains from one sample sequenced in a study of cytomegalovirus exposure and HLA in healthy donors. This PCR relied on a set of 60 Vbeta primers and 13 Jbeta primers. Using immunoSEQ multiplex PCR, the repertoire was profiled, and TCRdb retains in-frame clones only, with some absent. Counted here are under 150,000 clones, 82% occurring once; the ten biggest clones make up 2% to 3%. Material: PBMCs. The receptor set was obtained from a male donor in good health and CMV-seronegative.

The J gene is TRBJ1-6, the V gene TRBV9, with 8 bases lining up with TRBD1. Germline lookup yields CDR1 SGDLS and CDR2 YYNGEE. The CDR3 is made up of 17 amino acids. J lost 3 bases, V lost 4 bases, and 9 bases had no gene match. The chain's CDR3 is CASSPGPDRDYNSPLHF. The DNA for the CDR3 is TGTGCCAGCAGCCCTGGACCGGACAGGGACTATAATTCACCCCTCCACTTT.

The chain combines TRBV7-9 with TRBJ1-6; 10 bases are a match to TRBD1. J gave up 7 bases and V 5 bases, and 11 bases lay outside the gene matches. CDR1 is SEHNR and CDR2 is FQNEAQ in the germline V gene (reference sequence). The CDR3 is made up of 17 amino acids. In DNA, the CDR3 is TGTGCCAGCAGCAGGGGACAGGGGACCTATGTGAATTCACCCCTCCACTTT. It yields the protein CASSRGQGTYVNSPLHF.

On this clone: The junction departs from germline at one end; a sequencing error may be responsible. The chain joins TRBV7-7 to TRBJ2-7; 9 bases agree with TRBD2. The CDR3 spans 19 residues. From germline, CDR1 is SSHAT and CDR2 FNYEAQ (reference sequence). In DNA, the CDR3 is TGTGCTAGCAGCTTAAGTAGCAGGCTAGCGGGGTGGCGGACCTACGAGCAGTACTTC. As protein: CASSLSSRLAGWRTYEQYF.

The CDR3 reads CASSLGGLPYEQYF. CDR3 DNA: TGTGCCAGCAGCTTGGGAGGCTTACCCTACGAGCAGTACTTC. This sequence joins TRBV5-6 and TRBJ2-7; D remains ambiguous. Between the trimmed V and J ends, which lost 0 bases and 2 bases, there was a span of 9 bases. The CDR3 contains 14 residues. CDR1 and CDR2 from the germline V gene are SGHDT and YYEEEE.

The chain has TRBV18 and TRBJ1-3; D ambiguous. CDR1 is KGHSH and CDR2 is LQKENI in the germline V gene. CDR3 length: 15 amino acids. V was clipped by 5 bases and J by 0 bases, with 11 bases between them. The CDR3 DNA follows: TGTGCCAGCTCATCTCCAGCGACCTCTGGAAACACCATATATTTT. Protein sequence: CASSSPATSGNTIYF.

This sequence joins TRBV15 and TRBJ1-6; D is unresolved. The germline CDR1 and CDR2 sequences are LNHNV and YYDKDF (reference sequence). V lost 4 bases to trimming and J lost 13 bases, with 14 bases between them. The CDR3 runs 13 residues. CDR3 amino acids: CATSTTRGAPLHF. As DNA, the CDR3 is TGTGCCACCAGCACCACTCGGGGAGCGCCCCTCCACTTT.

The chain is built from TRBV4-3 and TRBJ2-7; no clear D. Germline V lookup: CDR1 LGHNA, CDR2 YSLEER. This CDR3 is built from 13 residues. V lost 1 base, J lost 11 bases, and 15 bases lay in between. CDR3 region: CASSQAPRSLEYF. DNA of the CDR3: TGCGCCAGCAGCCAAGCACCTAGGAGTCTGGAGTACTTC.

This clone was detected a few times. The chain employs TRBV4-3 and TRBJ1-2; TRBD1 agrees at 7 bases. There are 16 residues in the CDR3. The junction had 6 bases not matched to a gene; V was cut back by 1 base and J by 1 base. CDR1 and CDR2 from the germline V gene are LGHNA and YSLEER. The CDR3 DNA sequence: TGCGCCAGCAGCCAAGTACCCGGGACAGTTAACTATGGCTACACCTTC. It translates to CASSQVPGTVNYGYTF.

The gene calls are TRBV4-3 and TRBJ2-5, with 9 bases fitting TRBD1. The V gene end was trimmed by 3 bases and the J gene end by 5 bases; junction bases not matched to a gene: 1. This CDR3 spans 13 amino acids. Germline V gives CDR1 LGHNA, CDR2 YSLEER. CDR3 amino acids: CASSQTGGETQYF. CDR3 nucleotide sequence: TGCGCCAGCAGCCAGACAGGGGGGGAGACCCAGTACTTC.